This entry lists 20 T cell receptor beta chains sequenced from one sample in a study of blood T cell repertoires in COVID-19. Method: immunoSEQ multiplex PCR; TCRdb's copy keeps in-frame clones and lacks some. The repertoire includes 200,000 to 250,000 clones, over 75% of them detected once, and 2% to 3% sits in the top ten. Sequenced input: peripheral blood. These receptors all stem from a woman in her 70s with COVID-19, enrolled during active disease.

V usage is TRBV10-3 and J usage is TRBJ2-3; 9 bases fit TRBD1. The trim removed 6 bases at V and 4 bases at J, leaving 11 bases unmatched. This CDR3 spans 16 amino acids. Germline CDR1 and CDR2: ENHRY and SYGVKD. The CDR3, as DNA: TGTGCCATCAGAGGGATGGACAGGGGACTTTCAGATACGCAGTATTTT. It codes for CAIRGMDRGLSDTQYF.

V usage is TRBV4-2 and J usage is TRBJ1-2; D is perhaps TRBD1 (5 bases). The ends were cut back, 0 bases at V and 7 bases at J, with 15 bases in the middle. The CDR3 covers 15 residues. The germline V gene encodes CDR1 LGHNA and CDR2 YNFKEQ. This CDR3 reads CASSQDSAHGGGYTF. The CDR3 DNA reads TGTGCCAGCAGCCAAGATTCTGCACACGGGGGTGGCTACACCTTC.

The chain carries TRBV9 and TRBJ2-1, with D perhaps matching TRBD2 (6 bases). Germline V lookup: CDR1 SGDLS, CDR2 YYNGEE. Trimming stripped 3 bases from V and 6 bases from J, with 25 bases between. The CDR3 runs to 18 residues. CDR3: CASSARDFLTARGNEQFF. Written as DNA, the CDR3 is TGTGCCAGCAGCGCGCGGGACTTTCTGACCGCCCGGGGCAATGAGCAGTTCTTC.

V gene TRBV27 combines with J gene TRBJ2-7, with TRBD1 matching 7 bases. Germline loops: CDR1 MNHEY, CDR2 SMNVEV (reference sequence). The length of the CDR3 is 14 residues. J lost 4 bases, V lost 5 bases, and 8 bases had no gene match. CDR3 loop: CASSIGQDRYEQYF. DNA of the CDR3: TGTGCCAGCAGTATAGGACAGGACCGATACGAGCAGTACTTC.

The table lists this clone with a few counts. The rearrangement joins TRBV7-9 to TRBJ2-5, with 12 bases fitting TRBD2. Per the germline V gene, CDR1 is SEHNR and CDR2 is FQNEAQ (reference sequence). V was pared by 5 bases and J by 5 bases, with 6 bases of the junction left unmatched. This CDR3 has 15 residues. This CDR3 reads CASSALAGGQETQYF. The CDR3 DNA reads as TGTGCCAGCAGCGCCCTAGCGGGAGGGCAGGAGACCCAGTACTTC.

The chain recombines TRBV6-2 or TRBV6-3 with TRBJ1-1, with a weak D call TRBD1 (5 bases). The CDR3 is made up of 14 amino acids. In germline, CDR1 is MNHEY, CDR2 SVGEGT. Between the trimmed V and J ends, which lost 2 bases and 1 base, there was a span of 8 bases. CDR3 nucleotide sequence: TGTGCCAGCAGTTACCGACAGAGGAACACTGAAGCTTTCTTT. Residues: CASSYRQRNTEAFF.

The genes are TRBV27 and TRBJ1-2; D is ambiguous. The CDR3 runs to 14 residues. V lost 6 bases and J lost 4, with 15 bases in between. CDR1 MNHEY and CDR2 SMNVEV come from the germline V gene (reference sequence). CDR3 protein: CASRGSGQIYGYTF. The CDR3 nucleotides read TGTGCCAGCAGGGGGAGTGGGCAGATCTATGGCTACACCTTC.

This chain uses TRBV11-3 with TRBJ1-1; D not resolved. The CDR3 totals 12 residues. Trimming left V 6 bases short and J 1 base short, with 6 bases between. CDR1 and CDR2 (germline): SGHNT, YENEEA. The CDR3 is CASRTANTEAFF. The DNA for the CDR3 is TGTGCCAGCAGAACAGCGAACACTGAAGCTTTCTTT.

This sequence joins TRBV5-4 and TRBJ2-7, with a possible D match to TRBD1 (5 bases). V shed 4 bases and J shed 3 bases, with 17 bases lying between them. CDR1 and CDR2 (germline): SGHNT, YYREEE (reference sequence). The CDR3 sequence is 15 residues long. The CDR3 coding sequence is TGTGCCAGCAGCCTTTATCAGGGCCCGAGCTACGAGCAGTACTTC. Protein: CASSLYQGPSYEQYF.

This chain connects TRBV5-1 to TRBJ2-7, with 16 bases lining up with TRBD2. The CDR3 covers 19 residues. Per germline, CDR1 SGHRS and CDR2 YFSETQ. The V and J ends lost 0 bases and 2 bases, in that order; junction bases with no gene match: 8. The CDR3 coding sequence is TGCGCCAGCAGCTTGGCCGGGACTAGCGGGGGGGCCTCACCCTACGAGCAGTACTTC. Translated, it gives CASSLAGTSGGASPYEQYF.

V is TRBV28 and J is TRBJ2-3; TRBD2 matches at 9 bases. Germline V gives CDR1 MDHEN, CDR2 SYDVKM. The CDR3 runs 14 residues. The trim removed 6 bases at V and 1 base at J, leaving 2 bases unmatched. The CDR3 bases are TGTGCCAGCAGCATAGCGGGGGGCACAGATACGCAGTATTTT. This codes for CASSIAGGTDTQYF.

The V call is TRBV19, the J call TRBJ1-6; TRBD1 is a possible D gene (6 bases). The CDR3 is 15 residues long. Germline CDR1 is LNHDA and CDR2 is SQIVND (reference sequence). Trimming cost V 7 bases and J 5 bases, with 15 bases left between them. The CDR3 DNA is TGTGCCAGTACCCCGGGCAACAGGGATAATTCACCCCTCCACTTT. It codes for CASTPGNRDNSPLHF.

The chain joins TRBV28 to TRBJ1-2; D remains ambiguous. Germline CDR1 is MDHEN and CDR2 is SYDVKM. V was pared by 4 bases and J by 2 bases, with 8 bases between. This CDR3 region has 13 residues. CDR3 residues: CASSSSQNYGYTF. The CDR3, as DNA: TGTGCCAGCAGTTCCTCCCAGAACTATGGCTACACCTTC.

The chain recombines TRBV7-8 with TRBJ2-4, with TRBD2 matching 11 bases. The CDR3 is 18 amino acids. Germline loops: CDR1 SGHVS, CDR2 FQNEAQ. V lost 0 bases, J lost 1 base, and 5 bases stayed unmatched. The CDR3 DNA follows: TGTGCCAGCAGCTTAGCCTTTCGGACTAGCGGGGCCAAAAACATTCAGTACTTC. Amino acids: CASSLAFRTSGAKNIQYF.

The genes are TRBV6-1 and TRBJ1-2; D might be TRBD1 (5 bases). The V end was cut by 3 bases, the J end by 8 bases, with 13 bases between. Per the germline V gene, CDR1 is MNHNS and CDR2 is SASEGT. The CDR3 spans 13 residues. Written as DNA, the CDR3 is TGTGCCAGCAGTGAGTGGGGGGTAGTCGGCTACACCTTC. As protein: CASSEWGVVGYTF.

This chain connects TRBV9 to TRBJ2-1; D is unresolved. Trimming shortened V by 0 bases and J by 8 bases, and 3 bases separated the two germline ends. The CDR3 contains 11 residues. The germline CDR1 and CDR2 sequences are SGDLS and YYNGEE. In DNA, the CDR3 is TGTGCCAGCAGCGTAGCAGATGAGCAGTTCTTC. Translation: CASSVADEQFF.

The V and J genes are TRBV5-4 and TRBJ2-1; 7 nucleotides agree with TRBD2. Unmatched junction bases numbered 14, after V lost 6 bases and J lost 8 bases. This CDR3 has 15 amino acids. The germline V gene has CDR1 SGHNT and CDR2 YYREEE (reference sequence). The CDR3 DNA reads as TGTGCCAGCACCCTGGGTAGCGGGCCCCGGCATGAGCAGTTCTTC. This gives the protein CASTLGSGPRHEQFF. Together with reference TRBV5-4 and TRBJ2-1, the CDR3 gives the full variable domain: ETGVTQSPTHLIKTRGQQVTLRCSSQSGHNTVSWYQQALGQGPQFIFQYYREEENGRGNFPPRFSGLQFPNYSSELNVNALELDDSALYLCASTLGSGPRHEQFFGPGTRLTVL.

V gene TRBV4-3 combines with J gene TRBJ1-2; 12 nucleotides align to TRBD1. Germline trimming cut 4 bases from V and 0 bases from J; bases unmatched to any gene: 3. This CDR3 region has 16 residues. Germline CDR1 is LGHNA and CDR2 is YSLEER. The CDR3 loop is CASSRDRGPSNYGYTF. The CDR3 DNA sequence: TGCGCCAGCAGCCGGGACAGGGGGCCCTCTAACTATGGCTACACCTTC.

This clone was detected once. The CDR3 DNA follows: TGTGCCAGCAGCGGCCCGGGACTAGCGGGAGGTGAGCAGTACTTC. Its protein product is CASSGPGLAGGEQYF. The chain has TRBV6-6 and TRBJ2-7; 15 positions agree with TRBD2. V dropped 6 bases and J dropped 7; count of bases not matched to a gene: 7. CDR1 is MNHNY and CDR2 is SVGAGI in the germline V gene (reference sequence). The CDR3 spans 15 residues.

The chain carries TRBV6-2 or TRBV6-3 and TRBJ2-7; TRBD1 might be the D (6 bases). CDR3 size: 17 residues. V lost 0 bases, J lost 1 base, and 16 bases lay in between. Germline assignment: CDR1 MNHEY and CDR2 SVGEGT. The CDR3 region is CASSYSTPKGGSYEQYF. The CDR3 region has the DNA TGTGCCAGCAGTTACTCGACGCCAAAAGGGGGTTCCTACGAGCAGTACTTC.